The 10 T cell receptor beta chains reported below all come from one sample, sequenced in a study of blood T cell repertoires in COVID-19. Repertoires were generated with immunoSEQ multiplex PCR, while TCRdb's copy carries only in-frame clones and drops some. Of 130,000 to 150,000 clones listed, around 83% are singletons. The sample was peripheral blood. These TCRs come from a human donor with acute or convalescent COVID-19. The donor label of this sample is uncertain.

The chain couples TRBV29-1 to TRBJ1-1; 7 nucleotides agree with TRBD1. The CDR3 sequence is 13 residues long. V shed 6 bases, J shed 3 bases, and the junction held 7 bases outside the gene matches. Germline CDR1 is SQVTM and CDR2 is ANQGSEA. The CDR3 is CSVHPGGYTEAFF. CDR3 bases: TGCAGCGTCCATCCAGGGGGATACACTGAAGCTTTCTTT.

This clone was seen only a few times. The chain couples TRBV7-2 to TRBJ1-5; 10 nucleotides align to TRBD1. Trimming took 5 bases from V and 6 from J; bases not matched to a gene: 10. The CDR3 length is 16 residues. Germline assignment: CDR1 SGHTA and CDR2 FQGNSA. CDR3 DNA sequence: TGTGCCAGCAGCCGCACCGGGACAGGGGTATCTCAGCCCCAGCATTTT. Its translation is CASSRTGTGVSQPQHF.

The chain has TRBV4-2 and TRBJ2-3, with TRBD1 as a possible D gene (5 bases). The CDR3 has 14 residues. Looked up from germline, CDR1 is LGHNA and CDR2 is YNFKEQ. Trimming stripped 4 bases from V and 4 bases from J, with 12 bases between. The CDR3 sequence is CASSPLQGADTQYF. In DNA, the CDR3 is TGTGCCAGCAGCCCTTTGCAGGGCGCAGATACGCAGTATTTT.

This clone was seen only once. The chain recombines TRBV19 with TRBJ1-5; D not certain. The V and J ends lost 5 bases and 1 base respectively, with 15 bases between them. This CDR3 contains 16 residues. In germline, CDR1 is LNHDA, CDR2 SQIVND (reference sequence). CDR3 amino acids: CASSYGGGQSNQPQHF. The CDR3 nucleotides read TGTGCCAGTAGTTATGGTGGAGGGCAGAGCAATCAGCCCCAGCATTTT.

The chain employs TRBV29-1 and TRBJ1-2; TRBD1 matches at 12 bases. The V gene end was trimmed by 4 bases and the J gene end by 4 bases; junction bases not matched to a gene: 7. Germline-derived CDR1 and CDR2 are SQVTM and ANQGSEA. CDR3 size: 15 residues. CDR3 sequence: CSVGGQGAAVYGYTF. The CDR3 DNA follows: TGCAGCGTTGGGGGACAGGGGGCCGCCGTCTATGGCTACACCTTC.

The chain uses TRBV4-2 and TRBJ1-4; unclear D gene. Germline V CDR1 and CDR2: LGHNA, YNFKEQ. The length of the CDR3 is 12 residues. Deletions cut 0 bases from V and 8 bases from J, with 4 bases between. The CDR3 loop is CASSQEHEKLFF. The CDR3 nucleotides are TGTGCCAGCAGCCAAGAACACGAAAAACTGTTTTTT.

The chain recombines TRBV28 with TRBJ2-2, with TRBD1 matching over 7 bases. CDR3 length: 14 amino acids. The V gene's germline CDR1 is MDHEN and CDR2 SYDVKM. Germline trimming cut 7 bases from V and 4 bases from J; bases unmatched to any gene: 6. CDR3 region: CASNEGARTGELFF. Written as DNA, the CDR3 is TGTGCCAGCAACGAGGGGGCTCGCACCGGGGAGCTGTTTTTT.

The chain carries TRBV6-2 or TRBV6-3 and TRBJ2-7, with 11 bases lining up with TRBD2. CDR3 length: 18 amino acids. The J segment lost 0 bases and the V segment lost 0 bases, leaving 7 bases of the junction unmatched. CDR1 MNHEY and CDR2 SVGEGT come from the germline V gene. The CDR3 loop is CASSYSPSGRTFSYEQYV. The CDR3 DNA follows: TGTGCCAGCAGTTACTCGCCTAGCGGGAGGACCTTCTCCTACGAGCAGTACGTC.

J is TRBJ1-6 and V is TRBV11-2; TRBD1 is a possible D gene (5 bases). Deletions cut 0 bases from V and 8 bases from J, with 8 bases between. The CDR3 totals 14 residues. The germline V gene has CDR1 SGHAT and CDR2 FQNNGV. The DNA for the CDR3 is TGTGCCAGCAGCTTAGACCGGGGGGATTCACCCCTCCACTTT. Translation: CASSLDRGDSPLHF.

Points on this clone: A much larger clone differs by one base, so this may be a read error. The chain uses TRBV6-4 and TRBJ1-1; D is perhaps TRBD1 (6 bases). The CDR3 extends over 13 amino acids. V lost 4 bases and J 1 base, leaving 7 bases between the germline ends. CDR1 is MRHNA and CDR2 is SNTAGT in the germline V gene. CDR3 protein: CASSAQGNTEAFF. The DNA of the CDR3 is TGTGCCAGCAGTGCACAGGGGAACACTGAAGCTTTCTTT.